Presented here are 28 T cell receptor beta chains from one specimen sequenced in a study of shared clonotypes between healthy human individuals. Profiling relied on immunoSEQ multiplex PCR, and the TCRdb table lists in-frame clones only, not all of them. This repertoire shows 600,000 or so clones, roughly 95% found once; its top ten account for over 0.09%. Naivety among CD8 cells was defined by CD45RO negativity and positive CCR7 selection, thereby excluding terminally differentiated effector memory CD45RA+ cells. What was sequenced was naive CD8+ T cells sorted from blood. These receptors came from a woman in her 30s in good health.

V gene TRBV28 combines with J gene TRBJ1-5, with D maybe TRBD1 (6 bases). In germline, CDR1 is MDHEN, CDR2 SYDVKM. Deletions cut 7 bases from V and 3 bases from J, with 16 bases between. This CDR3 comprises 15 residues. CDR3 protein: CASTPTGIANQPQHF. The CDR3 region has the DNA TGTGCCAGCACCCCAACAGGGATAGCCAATCAGCCCCAGCATTTT. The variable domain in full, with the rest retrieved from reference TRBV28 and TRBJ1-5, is DVKVTQSSRYLVKRTGEKVFLECVQDMDHENMFWYRQDPGLGLRLIYFSYDVKMKEKGDIPEGYSVSREKKERFSLILESASTNQTSMYLCASTPTGIANQPQHFGDGTRLSIL.

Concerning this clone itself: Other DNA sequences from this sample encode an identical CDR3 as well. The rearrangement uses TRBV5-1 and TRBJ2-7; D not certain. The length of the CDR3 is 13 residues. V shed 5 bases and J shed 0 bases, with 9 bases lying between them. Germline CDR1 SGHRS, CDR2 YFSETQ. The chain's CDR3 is CASRGQSSYEQYF. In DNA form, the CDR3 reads TGCGCCAGCAGGGGCCAGAGCTCCTACGAGCAGTACTTC.

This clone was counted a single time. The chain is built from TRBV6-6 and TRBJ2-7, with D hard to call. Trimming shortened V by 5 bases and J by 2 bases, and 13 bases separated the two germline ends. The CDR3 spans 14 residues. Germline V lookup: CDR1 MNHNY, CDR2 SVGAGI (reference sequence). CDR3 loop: CASSLGGETYEQYF. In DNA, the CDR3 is TGTGCCAGCAGTCTAGGCGGTGAGACCTACGAGCAGTACTTC.

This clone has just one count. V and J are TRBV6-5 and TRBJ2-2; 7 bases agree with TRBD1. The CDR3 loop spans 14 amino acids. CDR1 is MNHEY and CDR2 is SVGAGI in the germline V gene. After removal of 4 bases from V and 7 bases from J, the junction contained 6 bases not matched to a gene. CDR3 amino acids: CASSSGTEGGELFF. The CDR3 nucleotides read TGTGCCAGCAGTTCAGGGACAGAGGGCGGGGAGCTGTTTTTT.

The CDR3 loop is CASSQSGTTLYGYTF. DNA of the CDR3: TGTGCCAGCAGTCAGTCGGGGACAACCCTTTATGGCTACACCTTC. V gene TRBV4-2 combines with J gene TRBJ1-2; maybe TRBD1 (6 bases). Germline V gene lookup returns CDR1 LGHNA and CDR2 YNFKEQ. V lost 6 bases, J lost 5 bases, and 19 bases lay in between. The CDR3 contains 15 residues.

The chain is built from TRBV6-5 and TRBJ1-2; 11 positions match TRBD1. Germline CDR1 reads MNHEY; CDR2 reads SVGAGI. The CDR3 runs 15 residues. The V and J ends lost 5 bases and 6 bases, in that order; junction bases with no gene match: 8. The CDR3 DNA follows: TGTGCCAGCAGTCCCTCGGACAGGGGGCTAGATGGCTACACCTTC. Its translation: CASSPSDRGLDGYTF.

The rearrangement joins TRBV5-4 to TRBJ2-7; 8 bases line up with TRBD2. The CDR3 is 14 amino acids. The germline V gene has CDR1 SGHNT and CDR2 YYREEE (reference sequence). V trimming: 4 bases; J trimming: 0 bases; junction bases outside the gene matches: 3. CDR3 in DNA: TGTGCCAGCAGCCCCGGGACTAGCTCCTACGAGCAGTACTTC. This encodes CASSPGTSSYEQYF.

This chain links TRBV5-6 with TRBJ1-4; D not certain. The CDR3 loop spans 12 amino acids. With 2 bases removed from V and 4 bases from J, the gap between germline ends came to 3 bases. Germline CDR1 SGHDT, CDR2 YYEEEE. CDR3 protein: CASSFSNEKLFF. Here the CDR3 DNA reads TGTGCCAGCAGCTTTAGTAATGAAAAACTGTTTTTT.

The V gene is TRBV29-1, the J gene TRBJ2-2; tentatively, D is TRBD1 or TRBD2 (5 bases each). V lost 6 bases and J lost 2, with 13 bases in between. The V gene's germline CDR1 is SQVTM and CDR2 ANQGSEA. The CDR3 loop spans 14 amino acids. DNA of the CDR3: TGCAGCGTCGAGAGGGGATTCAACACCGGGGAGCTGTTTTTT. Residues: CSVERGFNTGELFF.

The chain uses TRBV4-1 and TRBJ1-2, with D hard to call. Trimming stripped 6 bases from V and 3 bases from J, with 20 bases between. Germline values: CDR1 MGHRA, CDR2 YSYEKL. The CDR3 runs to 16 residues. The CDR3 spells CASRGCRRVIYYGYTF. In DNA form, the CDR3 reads TGCGCCAGCAGGGGGTGTAGACGGGTAATCTACTATGGCTACACCTTC.

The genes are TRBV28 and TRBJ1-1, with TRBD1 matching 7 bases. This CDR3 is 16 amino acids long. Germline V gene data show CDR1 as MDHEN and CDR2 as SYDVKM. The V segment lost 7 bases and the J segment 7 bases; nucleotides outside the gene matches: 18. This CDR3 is CASTGVLGQGVFEAFF. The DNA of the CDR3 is TGTGCCAGCACGGGTGTTTTAGGGCAGGGGGTCTTTGAAGCTTTCTTT.

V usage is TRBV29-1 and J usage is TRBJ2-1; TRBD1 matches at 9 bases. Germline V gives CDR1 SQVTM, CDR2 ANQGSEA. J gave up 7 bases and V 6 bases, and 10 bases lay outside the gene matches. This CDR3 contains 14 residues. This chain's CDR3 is CSVDYRGRMNEQFF. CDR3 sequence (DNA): TGCAGCGTAGACTACAGGGGGCGCATGAATGAGCAGTTCTTC.

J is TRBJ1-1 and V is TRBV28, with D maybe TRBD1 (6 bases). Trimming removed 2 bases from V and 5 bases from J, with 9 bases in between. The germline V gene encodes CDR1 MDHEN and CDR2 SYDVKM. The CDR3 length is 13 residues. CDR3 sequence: CASSLKQGTEAFF. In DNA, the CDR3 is TGTGCCAGCAGTTTAAAACAGGGTACTGAAGCTTTCTTT.

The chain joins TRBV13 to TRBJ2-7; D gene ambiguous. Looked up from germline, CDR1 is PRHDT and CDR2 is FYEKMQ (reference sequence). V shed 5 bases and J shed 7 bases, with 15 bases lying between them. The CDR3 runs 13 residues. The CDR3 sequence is CASSPIPLGEQYF. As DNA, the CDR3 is TGTGCCAGCAGCCCAATCCCGCTTGGAGAGCAGTACTTC. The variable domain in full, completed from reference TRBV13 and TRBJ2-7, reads AAGVIQSPRHLIKEKRETATLKCYPIPRHDTVYWYQQGPGQDPQFLISFYEKMQSDKGSIPDRFSAQQFSDYHSELNMSSLELGDSALYFCASSPIPLGEQYFGPGTRLTVT.

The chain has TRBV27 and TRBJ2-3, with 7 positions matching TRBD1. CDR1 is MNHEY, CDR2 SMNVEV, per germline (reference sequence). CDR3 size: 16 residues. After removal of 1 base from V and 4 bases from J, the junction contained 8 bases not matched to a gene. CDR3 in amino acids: CASSLFHRGAPDTQYF. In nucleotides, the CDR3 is TGTGCCAGCAGTTTATTTCACAGGGGAGCACCAGATACGCAGTATTTT.

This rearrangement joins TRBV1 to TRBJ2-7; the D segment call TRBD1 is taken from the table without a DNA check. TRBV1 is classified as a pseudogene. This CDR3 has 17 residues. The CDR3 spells CTSSQIRRGQFSYEQYF. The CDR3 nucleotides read TGCACCAGCAGCCAGATACGAAGGGGACAGTTCTCCTACGAGCAGTACTTC.

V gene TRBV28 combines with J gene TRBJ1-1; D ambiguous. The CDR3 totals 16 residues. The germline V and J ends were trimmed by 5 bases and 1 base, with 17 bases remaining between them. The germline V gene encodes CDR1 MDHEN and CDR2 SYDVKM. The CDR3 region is CASSPSPFRPNTEAFF. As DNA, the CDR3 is TGTGCCAGCAGTCCTTCTCCTTTCCGCCCGAACACTGAAGCTTTCTTT.

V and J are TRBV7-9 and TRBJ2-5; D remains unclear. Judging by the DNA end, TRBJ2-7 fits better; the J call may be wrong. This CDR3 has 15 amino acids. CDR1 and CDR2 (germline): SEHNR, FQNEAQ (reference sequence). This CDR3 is CASSPSTPWSYEQYF. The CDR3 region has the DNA TGTGCCAGCAGCCCTTCGACTCCTTGGAGCTACGAGCAGTACTTC.

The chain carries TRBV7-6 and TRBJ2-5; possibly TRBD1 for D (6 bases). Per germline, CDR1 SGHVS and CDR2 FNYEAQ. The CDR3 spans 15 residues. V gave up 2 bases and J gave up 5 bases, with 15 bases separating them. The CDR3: CASSLSSGGTETQYF. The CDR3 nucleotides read TGTGCCAGCAGCTTAAGTTCTGGGGGCACGGAGACCCAGTACTTC.

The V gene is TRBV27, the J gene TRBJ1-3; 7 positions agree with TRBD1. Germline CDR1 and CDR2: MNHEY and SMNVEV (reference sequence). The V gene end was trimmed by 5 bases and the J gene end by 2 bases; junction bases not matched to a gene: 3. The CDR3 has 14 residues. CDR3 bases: TGTGCCAGCAGTACTACAGGGGCTGGAAACACCATATATTTT. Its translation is CASSTTGAGNTIYF.

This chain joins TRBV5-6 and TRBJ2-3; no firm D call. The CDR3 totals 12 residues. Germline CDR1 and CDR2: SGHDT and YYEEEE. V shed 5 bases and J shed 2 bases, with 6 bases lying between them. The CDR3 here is CASSMVTDTQYF. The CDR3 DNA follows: TGTGCCAGCAGTATGGTCACAGATACGCAGTATTTT.

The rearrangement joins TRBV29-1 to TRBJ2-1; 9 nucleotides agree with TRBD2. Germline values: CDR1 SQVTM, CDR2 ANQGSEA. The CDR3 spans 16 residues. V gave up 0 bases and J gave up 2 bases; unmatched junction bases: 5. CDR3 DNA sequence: TGCAGCGTTGAAGATCTAGCGGGATTAGCCTACAATGAGCAGTTCTTC. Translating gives CSVEDLAGLAYNEQFF.

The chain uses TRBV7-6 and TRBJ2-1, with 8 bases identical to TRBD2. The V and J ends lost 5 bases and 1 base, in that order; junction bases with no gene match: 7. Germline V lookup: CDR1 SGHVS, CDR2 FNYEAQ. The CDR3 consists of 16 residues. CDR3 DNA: TGTGCCAGCAGCATCCTTAGCGGGGAGTCCTACAATGAGCAGTTCTTC. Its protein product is CASSILSGESYNEQFF.

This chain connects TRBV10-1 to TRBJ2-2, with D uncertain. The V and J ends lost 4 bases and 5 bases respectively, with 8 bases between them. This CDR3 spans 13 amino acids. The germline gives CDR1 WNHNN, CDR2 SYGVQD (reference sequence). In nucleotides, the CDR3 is TGCGCCAGCAGTGGGAGTGTGACCGGGGAGCTGTTTTTT. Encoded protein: CASSGSVTGELFF.

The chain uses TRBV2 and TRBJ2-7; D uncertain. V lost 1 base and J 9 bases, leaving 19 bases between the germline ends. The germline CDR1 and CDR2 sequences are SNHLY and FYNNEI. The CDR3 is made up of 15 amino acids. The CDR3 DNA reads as TGTGCCAGCAGTGAAGTCTCTTCGGTCGGAGCCGGGCAGTACTTC. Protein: CASSEVSSVGAGQYF. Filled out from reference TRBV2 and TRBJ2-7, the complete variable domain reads EPEVTQTPSHQVTQMGQEVILRCVPISNHLYFYWYRQILGQKVEFLVSFYNNEISEKSEIFDDQFSVERPDGSNFTLKIRSTKLEDSAMYFCASSEVSSVGAGQYFGPGTRLTVT.

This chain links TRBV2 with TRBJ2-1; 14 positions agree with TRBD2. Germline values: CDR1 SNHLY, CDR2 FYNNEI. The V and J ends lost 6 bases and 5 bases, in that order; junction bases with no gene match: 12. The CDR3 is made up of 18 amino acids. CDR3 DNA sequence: TGTGCCAGCAGGCAGACTAGCGGGAGGGCCGCCGGGGACAATGAGCAGTTCTTC. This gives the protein CASRQTSGRAAGDNEQFF.

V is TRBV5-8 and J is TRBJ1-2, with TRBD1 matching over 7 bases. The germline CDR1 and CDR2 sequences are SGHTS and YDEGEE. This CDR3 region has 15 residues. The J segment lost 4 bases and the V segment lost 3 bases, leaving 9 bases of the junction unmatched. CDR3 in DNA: TGTGCCAGCAGCTCGGCTGGCAGGGGGGCCTATGGCTACACCTTC. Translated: CASSSAGRGAYGYTF.

The CDR3 sequence is CASRAQTRDKQETQYF. As DNA, the CDR3 is TGTGCAAGTCGCGCTCAGACCCGGGACAAACAAGAGACCCAGTACTTC. V usage is TRBV12-2 and J usage is TRBJ2-5; the D call TRBD1 from the table was never checked on the DNA. TRBV12-2 is listed as a pseudogene. CDR3 size: 16 residues.